The clone carrying this TCR beta chain occurred a few times. Its antigen is unknown. Germline values: CDR1 SGHRS, CDR2 YFSETQ. This CDR3 region has 15 residues. This sample stems from a study of identical twins. Unique molecular identifiers were present on the cDNA, which also gained a universal primer site by template switching. TCRdb re-analysed the 5' RACE reads in MiXCR, keeping a single row per CDR3 protein. Found here are 1,800,000 or so distinct CDR3 sequences, 32% of them singletons; the top ten hold about 0.27%. The study, taken as a whole, reports: Interpretation of the results relied on cross-sectional statistical analysis and not on following the same donors.

The receptor comes from a newborn girl in good health. The chain combines TRBV5-1 with TRBJ2-4; TRBD2 agrees at 7 bases. TRBJ2-7 explains the end of the DNA better; the J call may be wrong. The sequencing sample was made of cord blood. CDR3 nucleotides: TGCGCCAGCAGCTTGGTTAGCGGGCCCCCCTACGAGCAGTACTTC. Translated, it gives CASSLVSGPPYEQYF.